The clone carrying this TCR beta chain was observed a few times. This sample was included in a study of chemoradiotherapy in HPV16-positive cancers. The table came from immunoSEQ multiplex PCR; TCRdb's copy has only in-frame clones and leaves some out. The table includes around 13,000 clones, around 62% detected once. Germline V lookup: CDR1 SGHTA, CDR2 FQGNSA. The CDR3 is 11 residues long. Trimming removed 3 bases from V and 7 bases from J, with 4 bases in between. The chain is built from TRBV7-2 and TRBJ2-1; D remains unclear. The specimen was obtained from a patient who underwent chemoradiotherapy. This TCR was sampled from a human donor with HPV-associated anogenital cancer. The CDR3 DNA is TGTGCCAGCAGCTTGACAAATGAGCAGTTCTTC. Amino acid sequence: CASSLTNEQFF. The whole variable domain, remainder taken from reference TRBV7-2 and TRBJ2-1, is GAGVSQSPSNKVTEKGKDVELRCDPISGHTALYWYRQSLGQGLEFLIYFQGNSAPDKSGLPSDRFSAERTGGSVSTLTIQRTQQEDSAVYLCASSLTNEQFFGPGTRLTVL.